This TCR beta chain derives from a study of cytomegalovirus exposure and HLA in healthy donors. V lost 7 bases and J 7 bases, leaving 16 bases between the germline ends. The CDR3 is 13 amino acids. CDR1 GTSNPN and CDR2 SVGIG come from the germline V gene (reference sequence). Repertoires were generated with immunoSEQ multiplex PCR, while TCRdb's copy carries only in-frame clones and drops some. This table holds around 160,000 clones, around 82% found once. The rearrangement uses TRBV30 and TRBJ1-4; weak D call: TRBD1 (6 bases). The clonotype was recovered from a man aged 25 to 40 in good health and CMV-seropositive. The sample consisted of PBMCs. In nucleotides, the CDR3 is TGTGCCTTTTTAACAGGGCCACTTGAAAAACTGTTTTTT. Amino acids: CAFLTGPLEKLFF.